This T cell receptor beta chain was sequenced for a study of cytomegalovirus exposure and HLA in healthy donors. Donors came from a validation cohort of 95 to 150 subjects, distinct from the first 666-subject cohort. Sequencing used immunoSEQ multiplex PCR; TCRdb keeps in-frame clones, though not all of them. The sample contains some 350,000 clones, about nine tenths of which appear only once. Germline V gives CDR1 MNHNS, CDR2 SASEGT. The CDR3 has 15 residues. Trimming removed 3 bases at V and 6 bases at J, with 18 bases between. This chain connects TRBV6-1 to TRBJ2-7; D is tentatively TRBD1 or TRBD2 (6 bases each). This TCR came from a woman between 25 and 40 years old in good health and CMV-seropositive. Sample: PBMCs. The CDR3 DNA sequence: TGTGCCAGCAGTGATGGGGGGCGCGGTCGGAGCGAGCAGTACTTC. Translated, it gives CASSDGGRGRSEQYF.